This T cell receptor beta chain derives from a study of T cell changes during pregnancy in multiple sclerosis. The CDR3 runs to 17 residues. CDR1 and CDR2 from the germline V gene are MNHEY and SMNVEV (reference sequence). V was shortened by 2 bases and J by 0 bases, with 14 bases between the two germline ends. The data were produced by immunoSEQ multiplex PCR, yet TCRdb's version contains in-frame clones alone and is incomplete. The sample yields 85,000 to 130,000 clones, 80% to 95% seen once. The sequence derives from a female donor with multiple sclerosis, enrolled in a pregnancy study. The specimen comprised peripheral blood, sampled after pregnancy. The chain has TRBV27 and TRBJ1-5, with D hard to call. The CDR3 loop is CASSLGPPGNSNQPQHF. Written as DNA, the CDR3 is TGTGCCAGCAGTTTAGGGCCCCCAGGCAATAGCAATCAGCCCCAGCATTTT.